In its sample, the clone carrying this T cell receptor (beta chain) was seen a few times. The record originates from a study of shared clonotypes between healthy human individuals. Replicate PCRs for unsorted PBMC used approximately 320 ng DNA (roughly 29,000 T cell genomes). Clones were read by immunoSEQ multiplex PCR, and TCRdb kept only the in-frame ones, dropping some. The sample lists roughly 490,000 clones, roughly 85% occurring once. Healthy HIV-negative adults with no recent acute infections or vaccinations were recruited as donors. The V end lost 6 bases, the J end lost 4 bases, and 18 bases lay between the germline ends. The CDR3 is 16 amino acids. Germline lookup yields CDR1 WSHSY and CDR2 SAAADI.

The clonotype comes from a woman aged 35 to 49 in good health. Some clones in this sample may be carry-over from other donors' samples. V gene TRBV10-2 combines with J gene TRBJ1-4; possible D gene TRBD1, 6 bases. Sequenced: PBMCs. Here the CDR3 reads CASSPRYGGLNEKLFF. The CDR3 nucleotides are TGCGCCAGCAGCCCTAGGTACGGGGGCCTTAATGAAAAACTGTTTTTT.